One T cell receptor (beta chain) is described in this entry. This specimen comes from a study of T cell changes during pregnancy in multiple sclerosis. TCRdb's copy holds only in-frame clones and misses some; the assay was immunoSEQ multiplex PCR. Counted here are about 62,000 clones, about nine tenths occurring once; the ten biggest clones make up about 2.7%. The TCR comes from a female donor in good health, enrolled as a control in a pregnancy study. The starting material was peripheral blood, obtained in the second trimester of pregnancy.

The DNA of the CDR3 is TGTGCCAGCAGCTTAGGGGGTAGGGGCCCGGGTGAGCAGTTCTTC. Translating gives CASSLGGRGPGEQFF. This chain uses TRBV11-2 with TRBJ2-1; maybe TRBD1 (5 bases). The V gene's germline CDR1 is SGHAT and CDR2 FQNNGV. CDR3 length: 15 residues. Trimming removed 1 base at V and 9 bases at J, with 16 bases between.